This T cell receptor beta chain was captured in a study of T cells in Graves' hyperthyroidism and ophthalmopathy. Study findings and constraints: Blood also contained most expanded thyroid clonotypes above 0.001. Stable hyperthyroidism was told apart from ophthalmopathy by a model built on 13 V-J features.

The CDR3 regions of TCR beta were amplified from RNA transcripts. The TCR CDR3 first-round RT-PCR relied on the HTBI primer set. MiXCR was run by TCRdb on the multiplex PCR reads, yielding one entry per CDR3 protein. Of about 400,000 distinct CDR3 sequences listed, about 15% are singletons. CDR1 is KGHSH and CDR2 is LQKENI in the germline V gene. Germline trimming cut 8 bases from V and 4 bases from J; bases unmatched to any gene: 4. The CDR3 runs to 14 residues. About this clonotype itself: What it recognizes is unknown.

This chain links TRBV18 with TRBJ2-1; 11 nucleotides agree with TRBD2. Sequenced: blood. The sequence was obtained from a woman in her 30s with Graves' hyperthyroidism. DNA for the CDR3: TGTGCCAGCGCCACTAGCGGGGGATACAATGAGCAGTTCTTC. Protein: CASATSGGYNEQFF.